This T cell receptor (beta chain) was retrieved from a study of OX40 agonist ivuxolimab in advanced cancers. Profiling relied on immunoSEQ multiplex PCR, and the TCRdb table lists in-frame clones only, not all of them. Among about 64,000 clones, around 84% were seen once, and the ten largest hold roughly 2.3%. The V gene lost 5 bases and the J gene lost 7 bases, with 11 bases spanning the gap. The CDR3 spans 13 residues. In germline, CDR1 is SGHTA, CDR2 FQGNSA. General study findings and limits: Expanded clones tended on average to be more numerous among CD8+ T cells than CD4+.

With respect to this clone: No antigen is known for it.

V is TRBV7-2 and J is TRBJ2-2; D possibly matches TRBD1 or TRBD2 (5 bases each). The specimen was CD4+ or CD8+ T cells sorted from blood, collected in a trial of the OX40 agonist ivuxolimab. This TCR was recovered from an adult with an advanced solid tumor such as melanoma, head and neck, liver or kidney cancer. The CDR3 DNA sequence: TGTGCCAGCAGCCCTGGGGGTGGCGGGGAGCTGTTTTTT. This gives the protein CASSPGGGGELFF.